This T cell receptor (beta chain) was captured in a study of shared clonotypes between healthy human individuals. Sequencing was performed with immunoSEQ multiplex PCR; in TCRdb, only in-frame clones are kept and a portion is missing. The sample shows roughly 700,000 clones, roughly 87% of them seen only once. Trimming removed 5 bases at V and 1 base at J, with 2 bases between. Germline V gene data show CDR1 as SGHNT and CDR2 as YYREEE (reference sequence). The CDR3 length is 11 residues. Material for sequencing was memory CD8+ T cells from PBMCs. Subset here: CD45RO+ cells pooled with CCR7-negative TemRA cells. This receptor was taken from a man aged 18 to 30 in good health. Some clones in this sample may be carry-over from other donors' samples. This chain joins TRBV5-4 and TRBJ2-3; D not resolved. The CDR3 sequence: CASRGTDTQYF. CDR3 sequence (DNA): TGTGCCAGCAGAGGCACAGATACGCAGTATTTT. The whole variable domain, filled in from reference TRBV5-4 and TRBJ2-3, reads ETGVTQSPTHLIKTRGQQVTLRCSSQSGHNTVSWYQQALGQGPQFIFQYYREEENGRGNFPPRFSGLQFPNYSSELNVNALELDDSALYLCASRGTDTQYFGPGTRLTVL.